The following is a T cell receptor (beta chain) sequence with its context. The data derive from a study of patients and donors after allogeneic stem cell transplantation. V was shortened by 6 bases and J by 8 bases, with 17 bases between the two germline ends. The germline V gene encodes CDR1 LGHNA and CDR2 YSLEER. There are 14 residues in the CDR3. A single record per CDR3 protein comes from TCRdb applying MiXCR to the RT-PCR reads. The sample has some 200,000 distinct CDR3 sequences, around two fifths seen once. The chain combines TRBV4-3 with TRBJ2-1; no definite D call. The TCR sequence derives from a human donor who was either an allogeneic HSCT recipient or a stem cell or donor lymphocyte infusion donor (not recorded which). It is not recorded whose cells these are; they may come from a transplant donor. The sample taken for sequencing was blood, either unsorted or a sorted T cell fraction (not recorded which). CDR3 amino acids: CASRSSVGVDEQFF. DNA for the CDR3: TGCGCCAGCAGATCCTCCGTAGGTGTCGATGAGCAGTTCTTC.